The sequence of this T cell receptor (beta chain) was determined in a study of blood T cell repertoires in COVID-19. Study context: Spain, Italy and the United States supplied samples that represented acute and convalescent COVID-19. PBMCs, B-cell-depleted T cells, or T cells were the source of the cDNA or gDNA that made up the material.

Details on this clone: Other DNA sequences in this sample translate to the same CDR3.

Authors' methods: Using reference gene primer amplification, nucleated cell counts were estimated. Generated by immunoSEQ multiplex PCR, the TCRdb table keeps only in-frame clones and is missing some. Clonal size and the V and J genes are those of that table, whereas D and trimming came from the DNA. Of around 30,000 clones listed, 85% to 90% were seen once; the top ten hold about 13%. The CDR3 spans 11 residues. Trimming left V 6 bases short and J 6 bases short, with 6 bases between. The germline V gene has CDR1 SGHAT and CDR2 FQNNGV. The rearrangement links TRBV11-2 to TRBJ2-1, with D hard to call. The specimen sequenced was peripheral blood. The TCR sequence derives from a man between 65 and 85 years old with active COVID-19. The DNA for the CDR3 is TGTGCCAGCAGTCGTCTCAATGAGCAGTTCTTC. It encodes CASSRLNEQFF.